The rows below give T cell receptor beta chains drawn from one sample of a study of radiotherapy plus CTLA-4 blockade in lung cancer. The assay was immunoSEQ multiplex PCR, and TCRdb's table has in-frame clones only and misses some. This table has roughly 110,000 clones, 85% appearing once. This specimen was peripheral blood, taken from a patient treated with radiotherapy plus ipilimumab. The receptors were gathered from a human donor with non-small cell lung cancer that progressed on radiotherapy plus ipilimumab. Some clones in this sample may be carry-over from other donors' samples. Each CDR3 is given with its conserved first and last residue.

J | V | length | CDR3
TRBJ2-5 | TRBV9 | 15 | CASSGISGGSETQYF
TRBJ1-3 | TRBV5-1 | 14 | CASSWGTGENTIYF
TRBJ2-1 | TRBV21-1 | 16 | CASSKGEPSAGGEQFF
TRBJ2-1 | TRBV5-6 | 14 | CASSLRGPGDEQFF
TRBJ2-5 | TRBV5-1 | 14 | CASSISGIQETQYF
TRBJ2-3 | TRBV5-1 | 14 | CASSSMQGTDTQYF
TRBJ2-5 | TRBV5-1 | 14 | CASSLVGARETQYF
TRBJ2-1 | TRBV6-6 | 12 | CASSYSPGGQFF
TRBJ1-3 | TRBV30 | 14 | CAWSRAHSGNTIYF
TRBJ2-1 | TRBV5-1 | 17 | CASSLIQGDRFYNEQFF
TRBJ1-2 | TRBV6-6 | 13 | CASSSTGRYGYTF
TRBJ1-2 | TRBV5-1 | 21 | CASSLAVVGTGVADFNYGYTF
TRBJ2-5 | TRBV2 | 12 | CASRRNQETQYF
TRBJ1-1 | TRBV7-2 | 15 | CASSLARAGLGEAFF
TRBJ1-1 | TRBV6-5 | 15 | CASSGPHQGDSEAFF
TRBJ1-2 | TRBV5-4 | 15 | CASSPPGGMDYGYTF
TRBJ2-3 | TRBV19 | 14 | CATNRVGGTDTQYF
TRBJ1-2 | TRBV4-3 | 18 | CASSLNYGGTARYYGYTF
TRBJ1-1 | TRBV9 | 16 | CASSVGTGASHTEAFF
TRBJ2-7 | TRBV28 | 12 | CASRFPLREQYF
TRBJ2-1 | TRBV10-3 | 15 | CAISELSSSYNEQFF
TRBJ1-2 | TRBV28 | 12 | CASSQGNYGYTF
TRBJ2-1 | TRBV19 | 18 | CASSTIYPSSGGWVEQFF
TRBJ2-5 | TRBV29-1 | 15 | CSVVKERGGPWTQYF
TRBJ2-7 | TRBV19 | 15 | CASSIGGTNVYEQYF
TRBJ1-1 | TRBV6-6 | 16 | CASSYDNWAGGTEAFF
TRBJ2-7 | TRBV6-5 | 15 | CASSYRRPRDYEQYF
TRBJ1-1 | TRBV20-1 | 11 | CSAIPLDEAFF
TRBJ2-7 | TRBV18 | 13 | CASSPRQVYEQYF